Described below is a single T cell receptor (beta chain) sequence and its context. As yet, its antigen is unknown. This record belongs to a study of T cells expressing NK-cell markers. TCRdb reprocessed the 5' RACE reads; each CDR3 protein has one entry and no DNA is given. The sample totals about 450,000 distinct CDR3 sequences. Points from the study as a whole: In a handful of donors, dominant NKG2C+ clonotypes were about 1.0-7.0% of CD8+ T cells.

CDR1 and CDR2 (germline): DFQATT, SNEGSKA (reference sequence). The CDR3 extends over 14 amino acids. This chain joins TRBV20-1 and TRBJ2-2. The specimen sequenced was blood T cells: a sorted CD56 or NKG2C T cell subset, CD4+ or CD8+ T cells, or bulk PBMC T cells (not recorded which). This TCR derives from a woman aged 18 to 75 in good health. The CDR3 is CSARDRRWSGELFF.